This entry is about one TCR beta chain. Its specificity is unknown. In each sample, at least 7 million PBMCs were isolated. These data belong to a study of blood T cells in healthy people across ages. Regarding the study as a whole: Roughly linear declines in TCR beta diversity per million T cells occurred with age. Considered underestimates were the diversity estimates obtained from one million T cells.

With a J-beta primer mix and a sample-barcoded 5' primer, a second PCR ran about 7 to 12 cycles. Researchers report that each sample yielded at least 3 million CDR3-containing paired-end reads. TCRdb reanalysed the 5' RACE reads using MiXCR and keeps one entry per CDR3 protein. The profile shows approximately 880,000 distinct CDR3 sequences, about 44% of them singletons. From germline, CDR1 is MGHRA and CDR2 YSYEKL. V trimming: 2 bases; J trimming: 4 bases; junction bases outside the gene matches: 4. The CDR3 consists of 16 residues. The receptor's source is a man younger than 45 in good health. The chain joins TRBV4-1 to TRBJ1-5; 11 bases agree with TRBD1. The material sequenced was blood. The CDR3 spells CASSQNGQGANQPQHF. CDR3 coding DNA: TGCGCCAGCAGCCAAAACGGACAGGGGGCAAATCAGCCCCAGCATTTT.